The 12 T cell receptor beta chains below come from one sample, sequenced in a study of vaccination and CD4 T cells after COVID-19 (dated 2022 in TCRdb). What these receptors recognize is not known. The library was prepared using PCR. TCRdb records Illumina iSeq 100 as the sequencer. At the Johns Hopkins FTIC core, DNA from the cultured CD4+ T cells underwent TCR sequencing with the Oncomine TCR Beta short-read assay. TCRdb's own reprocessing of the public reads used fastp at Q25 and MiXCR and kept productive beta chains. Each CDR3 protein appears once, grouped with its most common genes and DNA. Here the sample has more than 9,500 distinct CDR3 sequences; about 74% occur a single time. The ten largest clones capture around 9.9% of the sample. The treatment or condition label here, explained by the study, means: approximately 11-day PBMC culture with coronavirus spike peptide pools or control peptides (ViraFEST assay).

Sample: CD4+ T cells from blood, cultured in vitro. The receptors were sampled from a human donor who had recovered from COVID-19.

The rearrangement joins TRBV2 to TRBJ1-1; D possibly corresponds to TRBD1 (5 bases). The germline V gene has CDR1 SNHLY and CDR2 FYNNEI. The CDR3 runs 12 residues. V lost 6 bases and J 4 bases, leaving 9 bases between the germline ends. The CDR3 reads CASRAGTTEAFF. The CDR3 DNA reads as TGTGCCAGCAGAGCCGGGACCACTGAAGCTTTCTTT.

In DNA, the CDR3 is TGTGCCAGCAGCTTAGATAGACTAGCGGGAGACCCTAGCACAGATACGCAGTATTTT. It specifies CASSLDRLAGDPSTDTQYF. The genes are TRBV7-2 and TRBJ2-3; TRBD2 matches at 12 bases. Trimming at V came to 1 base and at J to 0 bases, leaving 8 bases not matched to a gene. The germline CDR1 and CDR2 sequences are SGHTA and FQGNSA. The CDR3 spans 19 residues. Full variable domain (outside the CDR3, taken from reference TRBV7-2 and TRBJ2-3): GAGVSQSPSNKVTEKGKDVELRCDPISGHTALYWYRQSLGQGLEFLIYFQGNSAPDKSGLPSDRFSAERTGGSVSTLTIQRTQQEDSAVYLCASSLDRLAGDPSTDTQYFGPGTRLTVL.

This chain's CDR3 is CASSLLTTRAYEQYF. The CDR3 DNA follows: TGTGCCAGCAGTTTATTAACCACCAGGGCCTACGAGCAGTACTTC. The J gene is TRBJ2-7, the V gene TRBV28, with a possible D match to TRBD1 (5 bases). The CDR3 sequence is 15 residues long. V lost 1 base and J 2 bases, leaving 12 bases between the germline ends. The germline V gene encodes CDR1 MDHEN and CDR2 SYDVKM.

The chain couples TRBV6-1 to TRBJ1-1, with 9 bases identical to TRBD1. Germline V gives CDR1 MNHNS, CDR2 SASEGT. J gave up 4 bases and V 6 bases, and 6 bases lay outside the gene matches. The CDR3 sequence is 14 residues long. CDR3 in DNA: TGTGCCAGCAGACCAGGACAGGGGCGCACTGAAGCTTTCTTT. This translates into CASRPGQGRTEAFF.

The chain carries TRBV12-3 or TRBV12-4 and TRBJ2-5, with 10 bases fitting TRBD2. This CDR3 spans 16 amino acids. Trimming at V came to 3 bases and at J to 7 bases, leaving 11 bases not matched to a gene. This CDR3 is CASSFRAGGPWGTQYF. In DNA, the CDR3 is TGTGCCAGCAGTTTTAGAGCGGGAGGGCCTTGGGGGACCCAGTACTTC.

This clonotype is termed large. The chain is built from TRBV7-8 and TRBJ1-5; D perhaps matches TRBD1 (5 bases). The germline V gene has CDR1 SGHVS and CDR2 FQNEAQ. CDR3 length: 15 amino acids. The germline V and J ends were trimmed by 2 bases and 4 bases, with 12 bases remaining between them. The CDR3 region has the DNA TGTGCCAGCAGCTTATATTCGGGGGGGAATCAGCCCCAGCATTTT. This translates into CASSLYSGGNQPQHF. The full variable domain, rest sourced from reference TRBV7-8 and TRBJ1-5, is GAGVSQSPRYKVAKRGQDVALRCDPISGHVSLFWYQQALGQGPEFLTYFQNEAQLDKSGLPSDRFFAERPEGSVSTLKIQRTQQEDSAVYLCASSLYSGGNQPQHFGDGTRLSIL.

The CDR3 nucleotides read TGTGCCAGCAGTGAAGGTTCTAGCGGGAGGAGAGAGCAGTATTTT. This encodes CASSEGSSGRREQYF. The genes are TRBV11-1 and TRBJ2-3; 11 positions match TRBD2. CDR1 and CDR2 (germline): SGHAT, FQDESV (reference sequence). The CDR3 has 15 residues. Trimming took 6 bases from V and 11 from J; bases not matched to a gene: 13.

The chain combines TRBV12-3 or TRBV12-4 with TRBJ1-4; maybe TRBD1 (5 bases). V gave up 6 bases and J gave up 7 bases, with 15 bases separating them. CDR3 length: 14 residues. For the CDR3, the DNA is TGTGCCAGCAGCCCCCAGGGAATGAGTGAAAAACTGTTTTTT. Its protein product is CASSPQGMSEKLFF.

CDR3 in amino acids: CSATPPGRETQYF. Written as DNA, the CDR3 is TGCAGTGCTACCCCCCCGGGCCGTGAGACCCAGTACTTC. The rearrangement joins TRBV20-1 to TRBJ2-5; D unresolved. Germline CDR1 DFQATT, CDR2 SNEGSKA (reference sequence). Between the trimmed V and J ends, which lost 4 bases and 5 bases, there was a span of 14 bases. The CDR3 is 13 amino acids.

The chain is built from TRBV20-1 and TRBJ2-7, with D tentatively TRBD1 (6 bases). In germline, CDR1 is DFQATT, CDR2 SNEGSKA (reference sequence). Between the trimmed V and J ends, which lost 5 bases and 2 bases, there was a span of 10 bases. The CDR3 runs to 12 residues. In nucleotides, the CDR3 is TGCAGTGCTCCCGGACAGACCTACGAGCAGTACTTC. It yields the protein CSAPGQTYEQYF.

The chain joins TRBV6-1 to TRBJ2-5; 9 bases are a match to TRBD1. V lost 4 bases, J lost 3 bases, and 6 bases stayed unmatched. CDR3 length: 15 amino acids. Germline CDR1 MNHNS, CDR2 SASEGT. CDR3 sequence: CASSGNRGREETQYF. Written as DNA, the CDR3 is TGTGCCAGCAGTGGGAACAGGGGGCGCGAAGAGACCCAGTACTTC.

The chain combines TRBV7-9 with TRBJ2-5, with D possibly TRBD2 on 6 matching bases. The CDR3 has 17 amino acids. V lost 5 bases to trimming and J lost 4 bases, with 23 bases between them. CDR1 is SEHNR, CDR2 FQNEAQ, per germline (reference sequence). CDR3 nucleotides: TGTGCCAGCAGCCCCCTTTCGACTAGGGGACGGATAGAGACCCAGTACTTC. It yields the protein CASSPLSTRGRIETQYF.